This TCR beta chain is drawn from a study of post-analysis software for immune sequencing data. Study summary: Included courses were relapsing-remitting and secondary progressive multiple sclerosis; progressive-relapsing multiple sclerosis was also included.

The CDR3 spans 13 residues. Per the germline V gene, CDR1 is ENHRY and CDR2 is SYGVKD. V gave up 7 bases and J gave up 6 bases, with 13 bases separating them. Tagging with unique molecular identifiers was a feature of the TCR beta cDNA libraries. About 540,000 cDNA molecules were obtained from approximately 0.91 to 9.4 million T cells. MiXCR was run by TCRdb on the PCR reads, yielding one entry per CDR3 protein. Found here are hundreds of thousands of distinct CDR3 sequences, 55% to 60% of them singletons; the top ten hold approximately 10%. Whole-study findings and limits: Five TRBV segments, TRBV5-6, TRBV5-1 and TRBV20-1 among them, were found more frequent in patients than controls. Significantly lower normalized Chao1 diversity was seen in multiple sclerosis patients than in controls. Samples from a shared batch, those prepared together, strongly co-clustered by F measure.

This clonotype has just a few counts. Its antigen is still unknown. This clonotype originated in a girl between 2 and 10 years old with multiple sclerosis. Material: blood. This chain joins TRBV10-3 and TRBJ2-1; D not resolved. CDR3 amino acids: CAITWSLRNEQFF. CDR3 bases: TGTGCCATCACTTGGTCCTTGCGCAATGAGCAGTTCTTC.